This TCR beta chain was captured in a study of Ad26.COV2.S vaccination and SARS-CoV-2 variants. Study information: Ad26.COV2.S given intramuscularly, once or twice 56 days apart.

CDR3 length: 13 amino acids. With 6 bases removed from V and 4 bases from J, the gap between germline ends came to 12 bases. The germline V gene has CDR1 MNHNY and CDR2 SVGAGI (reference sequence). Method: immunoSEQ multiplex PCR; TCRdb's copy keeps in-frame clones and lacks some. Seen here are 350,000 to 400,000 clones, roughly nine tenths observed once, and the top ten hold 3.5%. Treatment reported: 15 to 20 received Ad26.COV2.S at low or high dose, single or two shots; several received placebo; per-sample allocation not given. The study sampled participants on day 63 after the first vaccine or placebo injection. Note on this clone: No antigen is known for it.

The study, taken as a whole, reports: Substantial breadth in spike-specific CD8+ and CD4+ T cell responses was reportedly seen after vaccination. Breadth of non-spike TCRs did not differ between vaccinees and placebo recipients.

The source material was peripheral blood, sampled in a trial of Ad26.COV2.S vaccine versus placebo. This receptor was identified in a person aged 18 to 65 who received the Ad26.COV2.S COVID-19 vaccine or a placebo. The V and J genes are TRBV6-6 and TRBJ1-2; D unresolved. DNA of the CDR3: TGTGCCAGCAGAGGAGGCGCAGGCTATGGCTACACCTTC. This translates into CASRGGAGYGYTF.